This T cell receptor (beta chain) was sequenced in a study of metastatic and nonmetastatic thyroid tumors. All patients reached thyroid surgery having received no treatment beforehand. Germline CDR1 reads LNHDA; CDR2 reads SQIVND (reference sequence). With 3 bases clipped from V and 6 bases from J, the junction kept 15 bases outside the gene matches. The CDR3 has 18 amino acids. TCRdb re-called clones from the PCR reads using MiXCR. Here the sample spans tens of thousands of clones, more than 25% being singletons. This receptor was obtained from a female donor with papillary thyroid cancer or a benign thyroid nodule (not recorded which). Some clones in this sample may be carry-over from other donors' samples. The sequenced sample was blood. The chain couples TRBV19 to TRBJ1-5, with 9 bases identical to TRBD1. The CDR3, as DNA: TGTGCCAGTAGTATCCCTTACCCGACAGGGGGAGGTGGTCAGCCCCAGCATTTT. Translated: CASSIPYPTGGGGQPQHF.